This T cell receptor (beta chain) was retrieved from a study of control samples from healthy donors and cancer patients. The CDR3 is made up of 15 amino acids. Trimming removed 1 base at V and 7 bases at J, with 14 bases between. Germline V gene sequence: CDR1 SGHTA, CDR2 FQGNSA. Sequencing was performed with immunoSEQ multiplex PCR; in TCRdb, only in-frame clones are kept and a portion is missing. This sample has approximately 70,000 clones; roughly 80% occur once, and the top ten carry about 14%. The chain combines TRBV7-2 with TRBJ2-1, with D possibly matching TRBD2 (5 bases). The specimen sequenced was blood. The sequence came from a man aged 45-60 years in good health. The chain's CDR3 is CASSLEPRRRNEQFF. CDR3 nucleotide sequence: TGTGCCAGCAGCTTAGAACCCCGGAGGAGGAATGAGCAGTTCTTC.